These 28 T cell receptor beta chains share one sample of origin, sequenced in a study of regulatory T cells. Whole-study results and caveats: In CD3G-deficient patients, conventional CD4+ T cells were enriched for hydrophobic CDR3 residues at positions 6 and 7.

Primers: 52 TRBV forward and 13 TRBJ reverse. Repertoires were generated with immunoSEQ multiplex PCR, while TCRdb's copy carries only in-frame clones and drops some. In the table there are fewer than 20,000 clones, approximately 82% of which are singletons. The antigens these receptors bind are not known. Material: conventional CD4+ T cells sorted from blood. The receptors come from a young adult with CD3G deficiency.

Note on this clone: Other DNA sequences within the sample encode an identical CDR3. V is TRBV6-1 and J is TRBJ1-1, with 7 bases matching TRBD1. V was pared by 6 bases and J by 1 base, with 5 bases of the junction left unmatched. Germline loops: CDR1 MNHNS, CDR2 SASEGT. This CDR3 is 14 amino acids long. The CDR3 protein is CASRAGTANTEAFF. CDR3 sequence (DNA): TGTGCCAGCAGAGCCGGGACAGCGAACACTGAAGCTTTCTTT.

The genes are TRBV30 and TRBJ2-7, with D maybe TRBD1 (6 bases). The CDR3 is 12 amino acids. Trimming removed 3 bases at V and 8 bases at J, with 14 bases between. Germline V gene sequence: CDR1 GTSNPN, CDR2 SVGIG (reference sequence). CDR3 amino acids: CAWSPGTPKQYF. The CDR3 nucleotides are TGTGCCTGGAGCCCCGGGACACCAAAGCAGTACTTC.

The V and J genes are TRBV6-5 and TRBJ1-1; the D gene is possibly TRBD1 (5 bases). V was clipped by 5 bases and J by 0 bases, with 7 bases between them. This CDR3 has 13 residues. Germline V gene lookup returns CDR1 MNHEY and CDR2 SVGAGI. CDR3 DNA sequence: TGTGCCAGCAGTCGGGGGATGAACACTGAAGCTTTCTTT. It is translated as CASSRGMNTEAFF.

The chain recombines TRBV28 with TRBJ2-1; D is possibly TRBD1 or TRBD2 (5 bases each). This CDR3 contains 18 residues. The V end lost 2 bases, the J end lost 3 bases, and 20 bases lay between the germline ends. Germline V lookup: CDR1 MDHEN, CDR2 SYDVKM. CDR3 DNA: TGTGCCAGCAGTTTACCCCCTATTAGGGACGTAGGCTACAATGAGCAGTTCTTC. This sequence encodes CASSLPPIRDVGYNEQFF.

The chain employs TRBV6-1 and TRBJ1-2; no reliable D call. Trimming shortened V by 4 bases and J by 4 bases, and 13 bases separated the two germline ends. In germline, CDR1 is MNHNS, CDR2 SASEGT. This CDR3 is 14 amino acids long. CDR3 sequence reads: CASSVLQRSYGYTF. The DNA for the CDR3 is TGTGCCAGCAGTGTCCTACAACGATCCTATGGCTACACCTTC.

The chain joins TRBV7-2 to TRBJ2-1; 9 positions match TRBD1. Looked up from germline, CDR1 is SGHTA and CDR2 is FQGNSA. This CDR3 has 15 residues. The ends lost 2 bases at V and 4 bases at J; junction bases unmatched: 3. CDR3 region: CASSLTGQGYNEQFF. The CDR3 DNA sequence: TGTGCCAGCAGCTTAACGGGACAGGGTTACAATGAGCAGTTCTTC.

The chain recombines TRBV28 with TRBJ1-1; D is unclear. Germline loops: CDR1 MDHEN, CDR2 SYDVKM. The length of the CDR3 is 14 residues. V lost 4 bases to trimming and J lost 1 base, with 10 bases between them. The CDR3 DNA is TGTGCCAGCAGTTCCCTAGGAGAGAACACTGAAGCTTTCTTT. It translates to CASSSLGENTEAFF.

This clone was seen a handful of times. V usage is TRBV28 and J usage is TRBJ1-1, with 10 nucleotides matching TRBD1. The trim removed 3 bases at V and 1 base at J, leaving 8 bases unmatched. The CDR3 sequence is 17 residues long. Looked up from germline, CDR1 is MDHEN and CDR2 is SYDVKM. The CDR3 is CASSFRDRGTTNTEAFF. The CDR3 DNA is TGTGCCAGCAGTTTCAGGGACAGGGGAACCACGAACACTGAAGCTTTCTTT.

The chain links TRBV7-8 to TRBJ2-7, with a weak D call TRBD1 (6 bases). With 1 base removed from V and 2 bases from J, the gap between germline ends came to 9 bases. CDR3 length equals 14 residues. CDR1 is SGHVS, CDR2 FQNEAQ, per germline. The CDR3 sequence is CASSLGTEPYEQYF. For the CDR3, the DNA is TGTGCCAGCAGCTTAGGGACAGAACCCTACGAGCAGTACTTC.

The CDR3 reads CASSRWAGQGVSGANVLTF. CDR3 nucleotide sequence: TGTGCCAGCAGCAGGTGGGCGGGACAGGGGGTCTCTGGGGCCAACGTCCTGACTTTC. J is TRBJ2-6 and V is TRBV7-8; TRBD1 matches 11 bases. Unmatched junction bases numbered 9, after V lost 5 bases and J lost 0 bases. This CDR3 has 19 amino acids. Germline V gene sequence: CDR1 SGHVS, CDR2 FQNEAQ.

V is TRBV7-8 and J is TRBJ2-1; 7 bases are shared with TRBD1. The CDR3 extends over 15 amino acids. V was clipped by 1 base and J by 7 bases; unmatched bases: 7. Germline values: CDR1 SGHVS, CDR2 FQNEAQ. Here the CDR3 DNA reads TGTGCCAGCAGCTTAGTTTTGGGACAGTTGAATGAGCAGTTCTTC. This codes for CASSLVLGQLNEQFF.

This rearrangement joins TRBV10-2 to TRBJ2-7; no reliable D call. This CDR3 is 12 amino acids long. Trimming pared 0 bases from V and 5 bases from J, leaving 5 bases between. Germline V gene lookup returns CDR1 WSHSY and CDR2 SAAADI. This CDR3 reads CASSESGNEQYF. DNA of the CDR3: TGCGCCAGCAGTGAGTCGGGGAACGAGCAGTACTTC.

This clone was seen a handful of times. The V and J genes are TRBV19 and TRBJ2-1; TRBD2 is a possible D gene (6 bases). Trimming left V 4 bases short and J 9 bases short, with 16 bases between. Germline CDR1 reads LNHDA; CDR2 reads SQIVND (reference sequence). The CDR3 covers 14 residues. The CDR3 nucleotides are TGTGCCAGTAGTAGCCTGGCGGGGACGGGTGAGCAGTTCTTC. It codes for CASSSLAGTGEQFF.

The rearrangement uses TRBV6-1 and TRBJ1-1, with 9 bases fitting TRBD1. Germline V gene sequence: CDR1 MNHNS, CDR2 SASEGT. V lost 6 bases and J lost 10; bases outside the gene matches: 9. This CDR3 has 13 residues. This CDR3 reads CASRAGTGIRAFF. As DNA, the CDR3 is TGTGCCAGCAGAGCCGGGACAGGGATTAGAGCTTTCTTT.

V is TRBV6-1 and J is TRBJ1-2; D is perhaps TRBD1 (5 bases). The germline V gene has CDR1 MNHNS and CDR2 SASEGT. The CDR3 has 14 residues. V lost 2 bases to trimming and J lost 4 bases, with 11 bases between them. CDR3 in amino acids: CASSEIYGGYGYTF. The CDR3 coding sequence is TGTGCCAGCAGTGAAATATACGGGGGCTATGGCTACACCTTC.

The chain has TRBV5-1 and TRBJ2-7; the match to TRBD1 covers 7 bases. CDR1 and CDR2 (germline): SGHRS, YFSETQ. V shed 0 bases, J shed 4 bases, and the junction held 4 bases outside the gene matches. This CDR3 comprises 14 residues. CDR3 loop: CASSLDGRGYEQYF. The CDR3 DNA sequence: TGCGCCAGCAGCTTGGACGGCAGGGGGTACGAGCAGTACTTC.

The CDR3 nucleotides are TGTGCCAGCAGCGTGACAGCTGGGGCCAACGTCCTGACTTTC. Protein product: CASSVTAGANVLTF. The chain recombines TRBV11-1 with TRBJ2-6, with D possibly being TRBD1 (5 bases). The V and J ends lost 5 bases and 2 bases respectively, with 7 bases between them. The length of the CDR3 is 14 residues. Germline values: CDR1 SGHAT, CDR2 FQDESV (reference sequence).

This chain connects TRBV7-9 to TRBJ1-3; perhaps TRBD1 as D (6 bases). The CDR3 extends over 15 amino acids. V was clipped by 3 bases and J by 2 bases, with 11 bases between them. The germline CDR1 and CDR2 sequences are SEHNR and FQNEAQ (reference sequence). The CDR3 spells CASSLGNRAGNTIYF. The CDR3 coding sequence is TGTGCCAGCAGCTTGGGAAACAGGGCTGGAAACACCATATATTTT.

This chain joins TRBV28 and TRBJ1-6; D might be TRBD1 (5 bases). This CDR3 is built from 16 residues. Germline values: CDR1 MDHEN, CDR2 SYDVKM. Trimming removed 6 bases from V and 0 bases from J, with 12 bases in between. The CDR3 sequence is CASSPFGGSYNSPLHF. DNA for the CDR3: TGTGCCAGCAGCCCCTTTGGGGGCTCCTATAATTCACCCCTCCACTTT. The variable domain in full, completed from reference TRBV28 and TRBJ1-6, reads DVKVTQSSRYLVKRTGEKVFLECVQDMDHENMFWYRQDPGLGLRLIYFSYDVKMKEKGDIPEGYSVSREKKERFSLILESASTNQTSMYLCASSPFGGSYNSPLHFGNGTRLTVT.

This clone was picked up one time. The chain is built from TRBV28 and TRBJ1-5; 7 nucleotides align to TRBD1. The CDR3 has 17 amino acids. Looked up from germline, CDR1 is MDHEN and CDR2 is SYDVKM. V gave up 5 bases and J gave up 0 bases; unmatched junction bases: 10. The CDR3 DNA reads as TGTGCCAGCAGTCCGCGACGGGACAGTCATAGCAATCAGCCCCAGCATTTT. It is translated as CASSPRRDSHSNQPQHF.

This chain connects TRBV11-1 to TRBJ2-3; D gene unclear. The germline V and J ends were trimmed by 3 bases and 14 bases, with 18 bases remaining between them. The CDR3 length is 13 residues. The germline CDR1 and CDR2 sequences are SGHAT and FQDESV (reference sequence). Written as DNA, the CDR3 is TGTGCCAGCAGCTTCAAAGTTTGGGGTCGCGGGTATTTT. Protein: CASSFKVWGRGYF.

CDR3 DNA sequence: TGTGCCAGCAGACAACAGGAGAACACTGAAGCTTTCTTT. Translating it yields CASRQQENTEAFF. V is TRBV7-2 and J is TRBJ1-1; maybe TRBD1 (5 bases). V was pared by 6 bases and J by 1 base, with 9 bases between. Per the germline V gene, CDR1 is SGHTA and CDR2 is FQGNSA. The CDR3 covers 13 residues.

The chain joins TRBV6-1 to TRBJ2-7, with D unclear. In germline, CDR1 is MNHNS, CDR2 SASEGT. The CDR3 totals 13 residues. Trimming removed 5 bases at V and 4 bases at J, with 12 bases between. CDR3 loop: CASSIRVGYEQYF. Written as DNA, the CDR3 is TGTGCCAGCAGTATCCGGGTAGGGTACGAGCAGTACTTC.

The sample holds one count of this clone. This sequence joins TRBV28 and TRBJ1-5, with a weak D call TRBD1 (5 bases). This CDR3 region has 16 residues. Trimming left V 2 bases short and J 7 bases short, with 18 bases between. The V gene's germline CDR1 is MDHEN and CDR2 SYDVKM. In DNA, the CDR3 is TGTGCCAGCAGTTTAAGGCAAGGGGTGGGGGGACAGCCCCAGCATTTT. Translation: CASSLRQGVGGQPQHF. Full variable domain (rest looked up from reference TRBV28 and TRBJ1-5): DVKVTQSSRYLVKRTGEKVFLECVQDMDHENMFWYRQDPGLGLRLIYFSYDVKMKEKGDIPEGYSVSREKKERFSLILESASTNQTSMYLCASSLRQGVGGQPQHFGDGTRLSIL.

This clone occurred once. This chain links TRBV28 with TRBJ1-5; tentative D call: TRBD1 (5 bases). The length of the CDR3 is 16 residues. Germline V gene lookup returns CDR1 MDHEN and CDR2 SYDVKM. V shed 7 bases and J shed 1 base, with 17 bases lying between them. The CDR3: CASTLGHLRSNQPQHF. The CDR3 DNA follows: TGTGCCAGCACCCTCGGACACCTTAGAAGCAATCAGCCCCAGCATTTT.

This chain's CDR3 is CASSPRRGRNEQFF. In nucleotides, the CDR3 is TGTGCCAGCAGCCCGAGGAGAGGACGCAATGAGCAGTTCTTC. The chain links TRBV7-9 to TRBJ2-1, with D unclear. The CDR3 loop spans 14 amino acids. Trimming took off 5 bases at V and 6 bases at J, with 14 bases between the two ends. CDR1 and CDR2 from the germline V gene are SEHNR and FQNEAQ (reference sequence).

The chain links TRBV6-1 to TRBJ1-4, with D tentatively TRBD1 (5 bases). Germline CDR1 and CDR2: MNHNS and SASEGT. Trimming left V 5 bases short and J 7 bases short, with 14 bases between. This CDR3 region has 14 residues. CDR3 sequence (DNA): TGTGCCAGCAGTTTTCGTTGGAGGGGTGAAAAACTGTTTTTT. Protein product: CASSFRWRGEKLFF.

CDR3 protein: CAISVSGGYEQYF. DNA of the CDR3: TGTGCCATCAGTGTCAGCGGGGGCTACGAGCAGTACTTC. This chain connects TRBV10-3 to TRBJ2-7; 8 positions agree with TRBD2. J was trimmed by 3 bases and V by 4 bases; bases with no gene match: 2. Per germline, CDR1 ENHRY and CDR2 SYGVKD. CDR3 length: 13 amino acids.